This T cell receptor (beta chain) is from a study of T cells in Graves' hyperthyroidism and ophthalmopathy. Diagnosis rested on symptoms, serum thyroxine and TRAb, thyroid ultrasound, and orbital computed tomography. Looked up from germline, CDR1 is LGHNT and CDR2 is FRNRAP. Trimming removed 7 bases from V and 1 base from J; junction bases left unmatched: 13. There are 17 residues in the CDR3. Authors of the study amplified TCR beta CDR3 regions from RNA transcripts. A set of HTBI primers served as the primers for a first-round RT-PCR of the TCR CDR3. TCRdb recomputed calls from the multiplex PCR reads with MiXCR, one row per CDR3 protein. The table includes fewer than 500,000 distinct CDR3 sequences, about 13% detected once.

This sequence joins TRBV12-5 and TRBJ2-3; 8 positions match TRBD2. Specimen: blood. The source is a man younger than 40 with Graves' hyperthyroidism that later progressed to Graves' ophthalmopathy. The CDR3 coding sequence is TGTGCTAGTGCCTTCTCCCTAGCGGGTTGGGGCACAGATACGCAGTATTTT. Protein product: CASAFSLAGWGTDTQYF.